This T cell receptor (beta chain) derives from a study of shared clonotypes between healthy human individuals (TCRdb year 2020). Background on the whole study: The cohort comprised a couple of women and a few men aged 18 to 49 years. The study deeply sequenced blood TCR repertoires of about 5 healthy adults to estimate repertoire size and the extent of clonotype sharing between individuals. Libraries were prepared and TCR repertoires were sequenced by different laboratories using diverse techniques, in order to increase sequencing depth and limit assay-specific biases. For each donor, CD4 naive and CD4 memory were each run on three plates, CD8 naive on two plates, and CD8 memory on one plate. Each donor's leukapheresis produced roughly between about 0.8 and 10 billion PBMCs. Paper-wide results and their limitations: Estimated clonotype richness was generally larger for naive than for memory subsets. The small number of donors limited the genetic and exposure-history diversity represented. Across several donors, around 5.4% of naive CD4, 3.5% of naive CD8, 2.3% of memory CD4, and under 0.45% of memory CD8 clonotypes were shared. Pairwise subsampling led to the expectation that sequencing depth would affect the degree of clonotype sharing among donors. Clonotypes shared by all four sorted-subset donors showed higher generation probabilities than non-shared clonotypes. Rarefaction of sorted-subset datasets indicated incomplete sequencing despite the large sequencing depth. Sampling was limited to blood, and TCR repertoires in tissue likely differ from TCR repertoires in blood.

Using the deep immunoSEQ assay, TCR CDR3 regions were amplified from genomic DNA by multiplex PCR. For each cell subset, the extracted genomic DNA was distributed evenly across all wells of several immunoSEQ 96-well plates, and each plate served as one replicate. Each replicate PCR for sorted subsets received around 0.2 ug genomic DNA, equal to about 29,000 T cell genomes. Purified libraries were quantified with a Qubit 3.0 fluorometer, sized on a Bioanalyzer 2100, and re-quantified with the KAPA Library Quantification kit. Every immunoSEQ 96-well plate was sequenced on a dedicated single-read 150-cycle Illumina NextSeq 550 flow cell. In the paper's pipeline: The immunoSEQ output contained only junctional sequences without quality scores, so filtering could not match that applied to full-length reads. To assign V/J genes and CDR3, sequences were annotated using PyIR, a Python wrapper for IgBLAST v1.9, with IMGT germline references. Any read was removed if the V/J assignment was weak (E-value above 1e-6), the CDR3 was missing, or the read contained stop codons, out-of-frame junctions, or ambiguous translated residues. A V3J clonotype was defined by an identical inferred V gene, J gene, and CDR3 amino acid sequence. Percentage overlap between repertoires was computed as shared unique clonotypes divided by the size of the smaller repertoire. Three approaches were used to assess repertoire richness: RTK rarefaction, the Chao1 estimator, and Recon v2.1 estimates of unobserved clonotypes. OLGA was used to compute generation probabilities for all TCRbeta clonotypes that the gDNA method yielded from a handful of donors. Here the immuneACCESS table is served through TCRdb, limited to in-frame sequences with V and J called. Missing clones are a known gap in these copies; in checked studies unresolved V genes cover under half, and the rest lacks a known reason. The V and J calls and clone size are taken from that table; D and trimming were inferred from the DNA. This sample comprises 2 million to 3 million clones, roughly 93% of them detected only once. Of the sample, 0.36% is held by the ten largest clones.

Measured from the cysteine to the phenylalanine, the CDR3 is 13 residues long. The CDR3 DNA has 39 bases and is translated from base 1. CDR1 is given as SEHNR and CDR2 as FQNEAQ, both from the germline V gene (reference sequence). Trimmed from V: 5 bases; trimmed from J: 7 bases; junction bases lacking a gene match: 8. The donors were healthy, HIV-negative adults who had no recently reported acute infections or vaccinations. All donors were Caucasian adults living in Nashville, Tennessee, USA. CD4+ T cells were enriched by magnetic negative selection; naive cells were then positively selected on CD45RA, and the negative fraction formed the memory subset. Blood was obtained by leukapheresis, after which PBMCs were separated by Ficoll-Histopaque density gradient centrifugation and cryopreserved in liquid nitrogen vapor phase. Purity and quantity of every magnetically sorted T cell population were checked by analytical flow cytometry. Genomic DNA was isolated from every sorted fraction and measured by UV absorbance on a Nanodrop 2000c.

Note on this clone: Its antigen has not been determined. Base qualities are missing; no much larger clone stands one base away.

The receptor chain draws on TRBV7-9 and TRBJ2-7; 7 bases in between match TRBD2. The source of this sequence is a man younger than 30 in good health. Some clones in this sample may be carry-over from other donors' samples. The sequencing sample was made of naive CD4+ T cells from PBMCs. The sample's cell subset or site label is to be understood as: CD45RA+ positively selected. This receptor has the CDR3 CASSPRLAREQYF. The DNA is as follows: TGTGCCAGCAGCCCGAGACTAGCCCGTGAGCAGTACTTC.